These 7 T cell receptor beta chains were sequenced from one sample in a study of blood T cell repertoires in COVID-19 (dated by TCRdb to the early 2020s). The library relied on the immunoSEQ multiplex PCR assay. TCRdb re-hosts the immuneACCESS table, in-frame sequences only. Its copies lack some clones; in the studies checked, an unresolved V gene accounts for under half of them, and the cause for the rest is not known. In all, the sample holds under 250,000 clones, and 82% of those were seen once. More than 3% of the sample is taken by the ten largest. The sample was PBMCs or T cells enriched from blood (not recorded which). The receptors were sampled from a woman aged 55-70 years who had recovered from COVID-19.

This chain links TRBV7-2 with TRBJ2-7, with 8 positions matching TRBD2. Germline V lookup: CDR1 SGHTA, CDR2 FQGNSA. The CDR3 has 15 residues. The junction had 10 bases not matched to a gene; V was cut back by 3 bases and J by 6 bases. The CDR3 bases are TGTGCCAGCAGCTTGGAAGCGGGAGTTATGAGCGAGCAGTACTTC. This codes for CASSLEAGVMSEQYF.

This sequence joins TRBV11-3 and TRBJ2-1; weak D call: TRBD2 (6 bases). The CDR3 spans 15 residues. CDR1 is SGHNT and CDR2 is YENEEA in the germline V gene. Deletions cut 4 bases from V and 0 bases from J, with 10 bases between. CDR3 loop: CASSSSASSYNEQFF. The DNA for the CDR3 is TGTGCCAGCAGCTCTAGCGCGAGCTCCTACAATGAGCAGTTCTTC.

This chain joins TRBV29-1 and TRBJ2-7, with a tentative D call TRBD1 (6 bases). The V end lost 6 bases, the J end lost 3 bases, and 12 bases lay between the germline ends. The CDR3 runs to 12 residues. Germline values: CDR1 SQVTM, CDR2 ANQGSEA. The CDR3 DNA sequence: TGCAGCGTAAGGACAGCAGTCTACGAGCAGTACTTC. As protein: CSVRTAVYEQYF.

This clone was found once. This chain links TRBV27 with TRBJ2-5, with no clear D. V gave up 4 bases and J gave up 4 bases, with 7 bases separating them. The germline V gene has CDR1 MNHEY and CDR2 SMNVEV (reference sequence). CDR3 size: 12 residues. CDR3 nucleotides: TGTGCCAGCAGTTCCCCCTCAGAGACCCAGTACTTC. Protein product: CASSSPSETQYF.

The CDR3 region is CASKTGNSNQPQHF. The CDR3 DNA reads TGTGCCAGCAAAACGGGTAATAGCAATCAGCCCCAGCATTTT. This chain links TRBV27 with TRBJ1-5; D gene uncertain. Germline V gene sequence: CDR1 MNHEY, CDR2 SMNVEV (reference sequence). The CDR3 runs to 14 residues. V lost 7 bases and J lost 0, with 10 bases in between.

V is TRBV10-3 and J is TRBJ1-6, with 9 nucleotides matching TRBD1. J lost 0 bases, V lost 10 bases, and 13 bases had no gene match. The CDR3 runs to 18 residues. Germline V lookup: CDR1 ENHRY, CDR2 SYGVKD. The CDR3 bases are TGTGCCAGTAGAACCGGGACAGGGTTAAGCTCCTATAATTCACCCCTCCACTTT. It codes for CASRTGTGLSSYNSPLHF.

V gene TRBV2 combines with J gene TRBJ2-3, with a possible D match to TRBD2 (6 bases). Trimming took 6 bases from V and 2 from J, leaving 12 bases between them. CDR3 size: 14 residues. CDR1 and CDR2 (germline): SNHLY, FYNNEI. CDR3 sequence (DNA): TGTGCCAGCAGCCCCGGGAGACCCACAGATACGCAGTATTTT. Translating gives CASSPGRPTDTQYF.